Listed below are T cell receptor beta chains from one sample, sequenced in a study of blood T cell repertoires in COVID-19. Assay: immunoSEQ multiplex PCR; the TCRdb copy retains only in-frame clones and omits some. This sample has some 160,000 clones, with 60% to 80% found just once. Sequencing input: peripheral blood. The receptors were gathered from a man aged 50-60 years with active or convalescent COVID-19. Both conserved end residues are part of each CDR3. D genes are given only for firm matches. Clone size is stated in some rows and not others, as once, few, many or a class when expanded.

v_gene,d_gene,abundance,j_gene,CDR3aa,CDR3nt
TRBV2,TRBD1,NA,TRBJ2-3,CASRTQGARSTDTQYF,TGTGCCAGCAGGACTCAGGGGGCGCGGAGCACAGATACGCAGTATTTT
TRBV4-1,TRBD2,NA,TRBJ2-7,CASSQEGTSVYEQYF,TGCGCCAGCAGCCAAGAAGGGACTAGCGTCTACGAGCAGTACTTC
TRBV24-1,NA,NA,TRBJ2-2,CATSETGTKNTGELFF,TGTGCCACCAGTGAAACCGGGACAAAGAACACCGGGGAGCTGTTTTTT
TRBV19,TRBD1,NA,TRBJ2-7,CASSIVRGREQYF,TGTGCCAGTAGTATAGTCAGGGGGCGCGAGCAGTACTTC
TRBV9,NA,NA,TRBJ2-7,CASSVAAGGYEQYF,TGTGCCAGCAGCGTAGCTGCAGGAGGGTACGAGCAGTACTTC
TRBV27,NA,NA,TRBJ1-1,CASSLNIDTEAFF,TGTGCCAGCAGTCTCAACATCGACACTGAAGCTTTCTTT
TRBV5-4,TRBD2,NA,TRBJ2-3,CASSLGAGADTQYF,TGTGCCAGCAGCTTGGGAGCGGGAGCAGATACGCAGTATTTT
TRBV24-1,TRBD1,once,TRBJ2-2,CATRPGQGYTGELFF,TGTGCCACCAGACCGGGACAGGGCTACACCGGGGAGCTGTTTTTT
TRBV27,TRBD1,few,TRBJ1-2,CASSLSTRQGAGNYGYTF,TGTGCCAGCAGTTTATCTACTCGACAGGGAGCCGGCAACTATGGCTACACCTTC
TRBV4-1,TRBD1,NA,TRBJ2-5,CASSPKPGTGGAETQYF,TGCGCCAGCAGCCCTAAACCCGGGACAGGGGGCGCGGAGACCCAGTACTTC
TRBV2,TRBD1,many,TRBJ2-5,CASSDRSLQETQYF,TGTGCCAGTTCGGACAGGTCCCTCCAAGAGACCCAGTACTTC
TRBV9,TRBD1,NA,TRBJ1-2,CASSVGQGDYGYTF,TGTGCCAGCAGCGTAGGGCAGGGGGACTATGGCTACACCTTC
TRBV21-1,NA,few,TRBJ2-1,CASSSRKSLYNEQFF,TGTGCCAGCAGCAGCAGGAAAAGTCTTTACAATGAGCAGTTCTTC
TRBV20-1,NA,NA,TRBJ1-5,CSASRGEGQPQHF,TGCAGTGCTAGTCGTGGGGAGGGACAGCCCCAGCATTTT
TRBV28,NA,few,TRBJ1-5,CASSYGGGQPQHF,TGTGCCAGCAGTTACGGGGGTGGCCAGCCCCAGCATTTT
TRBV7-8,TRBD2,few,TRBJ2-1,CASSLGVRREGLSSKRNEQFF,TGTGCCAGCAGCTTAGGGGTGAGACGGGAGGGCCTTTCCTCGAAGCGGAATGAGCAGTTCTTC
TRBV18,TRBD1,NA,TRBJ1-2,CASSLWTGSYGFPFDGYTF,TGTGCCAGCTCATTGTGGACAGGGTCCTATGGCTTCCCATTCGACGGCTACACCTTC
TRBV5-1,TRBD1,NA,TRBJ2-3,CASSTDRGIPDTQYF,TGCGCCAGCAGCACCGACAGGGGGATACCAGATACGCAGTATTTT
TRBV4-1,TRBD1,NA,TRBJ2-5,CASSQVQGPGETQYF,TGCGCCAGCAGCCAAGTACAGGGGCCTGGGGAGACCCAGTACTTC
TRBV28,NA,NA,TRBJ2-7,CASKVASYEQYF,TGTGCCAGCAAAGTAGCGTCCTACGAGCAGTACTTC
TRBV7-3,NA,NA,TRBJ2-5,CASSPRTAQETQYF,TGTGCCAGCAGCCCCAGGACAGCCCAAGAGACCCAGTACTTC
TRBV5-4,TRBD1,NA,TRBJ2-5,CASSLDRGLTETQYF,TGTGCCAGCAGCTTGGATAGGGGGCTAACTGAGACCCAGTACTTC
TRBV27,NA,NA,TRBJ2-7,CASSFDVVGARYEQYF,TGTGCCAGCAGTTTCGATGTGGTAGGGGCGCGGTACGAGCAGTACTTC
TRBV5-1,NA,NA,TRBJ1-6,CASSFSGVTNNSPLHF,TGCGCCAGCAGCTTTTCCGGGGTCACTAACAATTCACCCCTCCACTTT
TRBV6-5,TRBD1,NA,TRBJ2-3,CASSYGRGITDTQYF,TGTGCCAGCAGTTACGGCAGGGGGATCACAGATACGCAGTATTTT
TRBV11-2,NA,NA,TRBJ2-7,CASSSGQFSYEQYF,TGTGCCAGCAGCTCCGGACAGTTCTCCTACGAGCAGTACTTC
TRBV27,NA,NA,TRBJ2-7,CASSLPGEGREQYF,TGTGCCAGCAGTTTACCGGGAGAGGGTAGAGAGCAGTACTTC
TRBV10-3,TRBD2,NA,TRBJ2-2,CATKRATSGRDGGELFF,TGTGCCACCAAGCGGGCCACTAGCGGGAGGGATGGCGGGGAGCTGTTTTTT
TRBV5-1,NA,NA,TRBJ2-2,CASSLDGSGTGELFF,TGCGCCAGCAGCTTAGACGGCTCGGGCACCGGGGAGCTGTTTTTT
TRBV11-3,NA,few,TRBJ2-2,CASSFYGGELFF,TGTGCCAGCAGCTTCTATGGCGGGGAGCTGTTTTTT
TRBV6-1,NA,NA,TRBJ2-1,CASSDFWGLNEQFF,TGTGCCAGCAGTGATTTTTGGGGGCTTAATGAGCAGTTCTTC
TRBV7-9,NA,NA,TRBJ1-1,CASSLKERTEAFF,TGTGCCAGCAGCTTAAAGGAGCGCACTGAAGCTTTCTTT
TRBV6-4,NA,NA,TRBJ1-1,CASSDRPRGGTEAFF,TGTGCCAGCAGTGACCGGCCCCGGGGGGGCACTGAAGCTTTCTTT
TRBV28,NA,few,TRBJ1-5,CASSLLEAEQKPQHF,TGTGCCAGCAGTTTACTGGAAGCCGAACAGAAGCCCCAGCATTTT
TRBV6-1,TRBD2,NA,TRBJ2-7,CASSEAVLAGADEQYF,TGTGCCAGCAGTGAAGCCGTACTAGCGGGAGCGGACGAGCAGTACTTC
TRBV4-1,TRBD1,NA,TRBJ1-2,CASSQEGGLWTGLNYGYTF,TGCGCCAGCAGCCAAGAGGGGGGCCTCTGGACAGGACTTAACTATGGCTACACCTTC
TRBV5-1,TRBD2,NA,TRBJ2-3,CASSLWLAGDGDTDTQYF,TGCGCCAGCAGCTTGTGGCTAGCGGGAGATGGGGACACAGATACGCAGTATTTT
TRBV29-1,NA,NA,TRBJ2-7,CSVEVLGTSSYEQYF,TGCAGCGTTGAAGTTCTCGGGACATCATCCTACGAGCAGTACTTC
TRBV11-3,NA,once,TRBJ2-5,CASSPKGETQYF,TGTGCCAGCAGCCCCAAGGGGGAGACCCAGTACTTC
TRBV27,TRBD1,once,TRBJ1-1,CASSRRPTGGTTEAFF,TGTGCCAGCAGCCGAAGACCGACAGGGGGCACCACTGAAGCTTTCTTT
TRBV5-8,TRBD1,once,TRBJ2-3,CASSLDRGADTQYF,TGTGCCAGCAGCCTAGACAGGGGAGCAGATACGCAGTATTTT
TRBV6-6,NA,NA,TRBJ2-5,CASTSQETQYF,TGTGCCAGCACCAGCCAAGAGACCCAGTACTTC
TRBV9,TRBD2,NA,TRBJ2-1,CASSGHLGTIIDEQFF,TGTGCCAGCAGCGGCCACCTGGGGACTATTATCGATGAGCAGTTCTTC
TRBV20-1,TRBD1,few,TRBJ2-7,CSASLVGQGPYEQYF,TGCAGTGCTAGTCTGGTGGGACAGGGTCCCTACGAGCAGTACTTC
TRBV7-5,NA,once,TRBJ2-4,CVRSFWRGGAKNIQYF,TGTGTCAGAAGCTTCTGGCGGGGGGGGGCCAAAAACATTCAGTACTTC
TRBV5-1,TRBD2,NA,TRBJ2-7,CASSSGTSGRSYEQYF,TGCGCCAGCAGCTCCGGGACTAGCGGGAGAAGCTACGAGCAGTACTTC
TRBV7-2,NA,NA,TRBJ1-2,CASSRPIGGGNYGYTF,TGTGCCAGCAGCCGCCCAATCGGGGGAGGAAACTATGGCTACACCTTC
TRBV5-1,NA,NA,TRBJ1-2,CASSDDGYYGYTF,TGCGCCAGCAGCGACGACGGGTACTATGGCTACACCTTC
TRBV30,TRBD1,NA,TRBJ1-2,CAWATGTGVGYTF,TGTGCCTGGGCCACCGGGACAGGGGTAGGCTACACCTTC
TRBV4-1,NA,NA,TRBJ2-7,CASSQVQGHNEQYF,TGCGCCAGCAGCCAAGTCCAGGGGCATAACGAGCAGTACTTC
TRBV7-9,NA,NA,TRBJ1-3,CASSLWRGSGNTIYF,TGTGCCAGCAGCTTATGGAGGGGATCTGGAAACACCATATATTTT
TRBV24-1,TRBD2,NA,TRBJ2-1,CATSDSSGLAGVGNEQFF,TGTGCCACCAGTGACTCCTCGGGACTAGCGGGAGTGGGTAATGAGCAGTTCTTC
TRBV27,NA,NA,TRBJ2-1,CASTGGRGGYYNEQFF,TGTGCCAGCACCGGTGGGAGAGGGGGATACTACAATGAGCAGTTCTTC
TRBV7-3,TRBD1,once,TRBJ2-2,CASSSDRDTGELFF,TGTGCCAGCAGCTCAGACAGGGACACCGGGGAGCTGTTTTTT
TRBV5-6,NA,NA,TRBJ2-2,CASSASGELFF,TGTGCCAGCAGCGCCAGCGGGGAGCTGTTTTTT
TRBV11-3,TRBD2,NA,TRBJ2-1,CASSFILAGVRTYNEQFF,TGTGCCAGCAGCTTCATACTAGCGGGAGTCCGTACCTACAATGAGCAGTTCTTC
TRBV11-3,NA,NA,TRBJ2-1,CASSLVLAAELNEQFF,TGTGCCAGCAGCTTAGTTCTAGCTGCGGAACTCAATGAGCAGTTCTTC